This T cell receptor beta chain was retrieved from a study of graft-versus-host responses after intestinal transplantation. The wider study: Transplantation in recipients was multivisceral, liver-intestinal, or isolated intestinal. The study gave all recipients anti-thymocyte globulin induction, then tacrolimus and steroids for approximately 3 years.

Sequencing was performed with immunoSEQ multiplex PCR; in TCRdb, only in-frame clones are kept and a portion is missing. The table shows 45,000 or so clones, with 91% occurring only once. Study observations and caveats: Analysis identified GvH clones in recipient marrow, with some appearing first in ileum or blood. Peak GvH clone levels in circulation were associated with early post-transplant HvG declines.

This clone was counted only a few times. No antigen is known for it. The V end lost 3 bases, the J end lost 7 bases, and 12 bases lay between the germline ends. CDR1 is SEHNR, CDR2 FQNEAQ, per germline (reference sequence). This CDR3 comprises 13 residues. This specimen was PBMCs, taken 524 days after transplant. This clonotype was sampled from a human patient who received an intestinal transplant, so some T cells may come from the graft donor. This sequence joins TRBV7-9 and TRBJ1-2; D not certain. The DNA for the CDR3 is TGTGCCAGCAGCTTTAACGCCTTAGCTGGCTACACCTTC. Amino acids: CASSFNALAGYTF.